This T cell receptor beta chain was observed in a study of cytomegalovirus exposure and HLA in healthy donors. Study-level information: Early on, a data release was issued that held roughly 80 million unique TCRs from HLA-typed donors.

To note about this clone: Its specificity is unknown.

V lost 6 bases, J lost 5 bases, and 6 bases stayed unmatched. The CDR3 runs to 13 residues. Germline lookup yields CDR1 ENHRY and CDR2 SYGVKD. The study, taken as a whole, reports: Later, TCR association rates were found to vary by HLA locus, highest for DRB1 and lowest for HLA-C. Three chains linked to CMV were shown in vitro to be specific for CMV antigens.

The PCR contained 60 Vbeta and 13 Jbeta primers. Assay used: immunoSEQ multiplex PCR; TCRdb lists only in-frame clones, some missing. Of approximately 140,000 clones detected, roughly 84% appear once; the ten largest clones hold roughly 1.2%. This chain uses TRBV10-3 with TRBJ2-5; 7 bases agree with TRBD2. The sample consisted of PBMCs. This receptor was obtained from a girl aged 2-10 years in good health and CMV-seronegative. In DNA form, the CDR3 reads TGTGCCATCAGCGTACTAGCGTGGGAGACCCAGTACTTC. This sequence encodes CAISVLAWETQYF.